The count of the clone carrying this T cell receptor (beta chain) is one. The data stem from a study of blood T cell repertoires in COVID-19. Across the whole study: Samples representing acute and convalescent COVID-19 were sourced from the United States, Italy and Spain. T cells, B-cell-depleted T cells, or PBMCs provided the cDNA or gDNA that served as material.

Trimming removed 7 bases at V and 2 bases at J, with 8 bases between. CDR3 length equals 12 residues. Germline CDR1 is MDHEN and CDR2 is SYDVKM. Per the study methods: Quantification of nucleated cells was approximated via reference gene primer amplification. Clones were sequenced by immunoSEQ multiplex PCR, and TCRdb holds only the in-frame ones, with some missing. V, J and clone size derive from that table, while D and trimming were established from the DNA sequence. The table shows about 290,000 clones, with 89% occurring only once. V gene TRBV28 combines with J gene TRBJ2-5; D is perhaps TRBD1 (5 bases). The sequenced sample consisted of PBMCs or T cells enriched from blood (not recorded which). The sequence was obtained from a woman aged 40 to 50 who had recovered from COVID-19. In nucleotides, the CDR3 is TGTGCCAGCACAGGGTATCAAGAGACCCAGTACTTC. Its protein is CASTGYQETQYF.